This T cell receptor (beta chain) was sequenced in a study of blood T cell repertoires in COVID-19. Study information: COVID-19 samples collected from the United States, Italy and Spain covered acute and convalescent phases.

The CDR3 has 16 amino acids. CDR1 is SGHRS, CDR2 YFSETQ, per germline. J was trimmed by 4 bases and V by 6 bases; bases with no gene match: 12. TCRdb's copy holds only in-frame clones and misses some; the assay was immunoSEQ multiplex PCR. Of roughly 200,000 clones in the sample, approximately 91% are singletons; the top ten hold roughly 19%. The chain uses TRBV5-1 and TRBJ2-5; 10 nucleotides line up with TRBD2. This receptor was taken from a man in his fifties with COVID-19, enrolled during active disease. The source material was peripheral blood. CDR3 nucleotide sequence: TGCGCCAGCAACCAAGCTACTTCTAGCGGGAGAGAGACCCAGTACTTC. It is translated as CASNQATSSGRETQYF.